Below are 25 T cell receptor beta chains sequenced from a single sample in a study of identical twins' blood T cells. TCRdb re-analysed the 5' RACE reads in MiXCR, keeping a single row per CDR3 protein. There are about 370,000 distinct CDR3 sequences in the sample; roughly 28% occur only once, and roughly 5.5% lies in the top ten. Sequencing input: PBMCs. These receptors were taken from a woman between 18 and 49 years old in good health.

A few counts support this clonotype. The chain joins TRBV6-6 to TRBJ1-1; D is uncertain. Per germline, CDR1 MNHNY and CDR2 SVGAGI (reference sequence). V was shortened by 4 bases and J by 3 bases, with 12 bases between the two germline ends. The CDR3 consists of 14 residues. DNA of the CDR3: TGTGCCAGCAGTTGGCCCGGCGGGCACACTGAAGCTTTCTTT. Translating it yields CASSWPGGHTEAFF.

The chain is built from TRBV7-9 and TRBJ2-5; D could derive from TRBD1 or TRBD2 (6 bases each). The CDR3 contains 14 residues. Germline CDR1 is SEHNR and CDR2 is FQNEAQ (reference sequence). V was shortened by 7 bases and J by 10 bases, with 22 bases between the two germline ends. CDR3 in DNA: TGTGCCAGCACCCCTCAAGGGGGGATTGGTATCCAGTACTTC. Translated, it gives CASTPQGGIGIQYF.

In this sample, this clonotype turned up a few times. The chain employs TRBV6-2 or TRBV6-3 and TRBJ1-2; D perhaps matches TRBD1 (6 bases). Trimming pared 6 bases from V and 6 bases from J, leaving 8 bases between. This CDR3 is 11 amino acids long. Germline assignment: CDR1 MNHEY and CDR2 SVGEGT. CDR3 coding DNA: TGTGCCAGCAGAAAGGGGGATGGCTACACCTTC. Translated: CASRKGDGYTF.

This rearrangement joins TRBV12-3 or TRBV12-4 to TRBJ1-2, with 7 bases identical to TRBD1. J was trimmed by 4 bases and V by 5 bases; bases with no gene match: 4. The CDR3 contains 13 residues. CDR3: CASSEQGFYGYTF. The CDR3 coding sequence is TGTGCCAGCAGTGAACAGGGGTTCTATGGCTACACCTTC.

This chain's CDR3 is CASSFDGYGYTF. The CDR3 DNA follows: TGTGCCAGCAGCTTCGACGGGTATGGCTACACCTTC. The chain links TRBV7-2 to TRBJ1-2; D uncertain. V lost 3 bases and J lost 5, with 7 bases in between. The V gene's germline CDR1 is SGHTA and CDR2 FQGNSA. This CDR3 is built from 12 residues.

The rearrangement uses TRBV7-2 and TRBJ2-2; 10 bases line up with TRBD2. Germline CDR1 and CDR2: SGHTA and FQGNSA. Losses at the gene ends were 3 bases for V and 7 bases for J; bases not matched to a gene: 8. There are 16 residues in the CDR3. CDR3 sequence (DNA): TGTGCCAGCAGCTTGAGGCTAGCGGGAGTAGGCGGGGAGCTGTTTTTT. This translates into CASSLRLAGVGGELFF.

In this sample, this clonotype turned up many times. The J gene is TRBJ1-1, the V gene TRBV20-1; tentative D call: TRBD1 (5 bases). V shed 6 bases and J shed 3 bases, with 14 bases lying between them. The germline gives CDR1 DFQATT, CDR2 SNEGSKA (reference sequence). This CDR3 comprises 13 residues. The CDR3 sequence is CSADWGADTEAFF. The CDR3 nucleotides are TGCAGTGCCGATTGGGGCGCGGACACTGAAGCTTTCTTT.

The rearrangement joins TRBV12-3 or TRBV12-4 to TRBJ1-5; D remains unclear. This CDR3 comprises 11 residues. Trimming took 2 bases from V and 15 from J, leaving 11 bases between them. The CDR3: CASSLQKARHF. The CDR3 region has the DNA TGTGCCAGCAGTTTACAGAAGGCCAGGCATTTT.

V is TRBV29-1 and J is TRBJ2-4; D perhaps matches TRBD2 (6 bases). Germline CDR1 reads SQVTM; CDR2 reads ANQGSEA. The CDR3 sequence is 13 residues long. Trimming pared 4 bases from V and 9 bases from J, leaving 16 bases between. The CDR3 loop is CSVVAGGVSIQYF. The CDR3 DNA follows: TGCAGCGTTGTTGCGGGCGGGGTCAGCATTCAGTACTTC.

This clonotype was counted once. Relative to the germline gene, one junction end is altered; a read error may explain this. The chain combines TRBV5-1 with TRBJ2-7; D assignment may be TRBD1 or TRBD2 (5 bases each). Germline values: CDR1 SGHRS, CDR2 YFSETQ. This CDR3 has 14 amino acids. The CDR3 coding sequence is TGCGCCAGCAGCTTGGAGGGACCCAGATACGAGCATTACTTC. Its translation is CASSLEGPRYEHYF.

This clonotype was seen a few times. The genes are TRBV7-9 and TRBJ1-1; D is ambiguous. From germline, CDR1 is SEHNR and CDR2 FQNEAQ (reference sequence). This CDR3 contains 12 residues. Trimming removed 2 bases at V and 7 bases at J, with 8 bases between. CDR3 sequence: CASSLLGSEAFF. CDR3 DNA sequence: TGTGCCAGCAGCTTACTGGGTAGTGAAGCTTTCTTT.

The V call is TRBV5-1, the J call TRBJ2-2; the D gene is possibly TRBD1 (6 bases). With 0 bases removed from V and 5 bases from J, the gap between germline ends came to 11 bases. The V gene's germline CDR1 is SGHRS and CDR2 YFSETQ. This CDR3 comprises 15 residues. In DNA, the CDR3 is TGCGCCAGCAGCTTGGAGGCAGGGGCTACCGGGGAGCTGTTTTTT. It codes for CASSLEAGATGELFF.

The chain links TRBV3-1 to TRBJ2-2; no reliable D call. V lost 1 base, J lost 3 bases, and 6 bases lay in between. Germline V lookup: CDR1 LGHDT, CDR2 YNNKEL (reference sequence). This CDR3 has 14 amino acids. CDR3: CASSQVEYTGELFF. For the CDR3, the DNA is TGTGCCAGCAGCCAAGTGGAGTACACCGGGGAGCTGTTTTTT.

The rearrangement joins TRBV20-1 to TRBJ2-7; 9 bases are shared with TRBD1. The CDR3 runs 15 residues. CDR1 is DFQATT and CDR2 is SNEGSKA in the germline V gene (reference sequence). The V and J ends lost 5 bases and 5 bases, in that order; junction bases with no gene match: 13. The CDR3 DNA sequence: TGCAGTGCTCCTGTTGAGGGACAGGGTCTGAACGAGCAGTACTTC. The encoded protein is CSAPVEGQGLNEQYF.

This chain links TRBV6-2 or TRBV6-3 with TRBJ1-6; D uncertain. Germline CDR1 MNHEY, CDR2 SVGEGT. V lost 4 bases and J lost 0, with 13 bases in between. CDR3 length: 17 amino acids. Here the CDR3 DNA reads TGTGCCAGCAGTTTTATGAGGACTCTCTCCTATAATTCACCCCTCCACTTT. Translated, it gives CASSFMRTLSYNSPLHF.

The chain uses TRBV5-1 and TRBJ1-2, with 9 nucleotides matching TRBD1. The CDR3 has 17 residues. With V trimmed by 0 bases and J by 0 bases, 6 bases remained unmatched. Germline V gene lookup returns CDR1 SGHRS and CDR2 YFSETQ. The CDR3 nucleotides read TGCGCCAGCAGCTTGGCCGGGACAGGGATCTCTAACTATGGCTACACCTTC. This translates into CASSLAGTGISNYGYTF.

This clonotype was counted a single time. A much larger clone differs by one base, so this may be a read error. The chain employs TRBV12-3 or TRBV12-4 and TRBJ2-2, with D unresolved. The CDR3 spans 11 residues. V lost 10 bases and J 4 bases, leaving 7 bases between the germline ends. DNA for the CDR3: TGTGCCAACAGAATCACCGGGGAGCTGTTTTTT. Amino acids: CANRITGELFF.

The sample holds a few counts of this clonotype. The chain employs TRBV6-6 and TRBJ1-3, with D perhaps matching TRBD1 (6 bases). Germline V gene sequence: CDR1 MNHNY, CDR2 SVGAGI (reference sequence). Deletions cut 2 bases from V and 4 bases from J, with 9 bases between. This CDR3 has 14 residues. This CDR3 reads CASSYGGLGNTIYF. CDR3 nucleotide sequence: TGTGCCAGCAGTTACGGGGGGCTCGGAAACACCATATATTTT.

The table lists this clonotype with a count of one. The CDR3 end shows no conserved phenylalanine or tryptophan, and so a read error is likely. The V and J genes are TRBV4-3 and TRBJ1-1; no clear D. The CDR3 loop spans 13 amino acids. The V and J ends lost 0 bases and 8 bases respectively, with 10 bases between them. Looked up from germline, CDR1 is LGHNA and CDR2 is YSLEER. For the CDR3, the DNA is TGCGCCAGCAGCCAAGAAGGTAATAACGAAGCTTTCTCT. Translation gives CASSQEGNNEAFS.

This clonotype appeared a few times. This sequence joins TRBV3-1 and TRBJ2-1, with D hard to call. Germline V gene sequence: CDR1 LGHDT, CDR2 YNNKEL (reference sequence). The CDR3 covers 12 residues. Trimming took 2 bases from V and 6 from J, leaving 5 bases between them. In nucleotides, the CDR3 is TGTGCCAGCAGCCAATCTCGCAATGAGCAGTTCTTC. This translates into CASSQSRNEQFF.

The chain carries TRBV4-3 and TRBJ2-2, with 7 positions matching TRBD1. Losses at the gene ends were 3 bases for V and 4 bases for J; bases not matched to a gene: 11. CDR1 LGHNA and CDR2 YSLEER come from the germline V gene. The CDR3 totals 17 residues. DNA for the CDR3: TGCGCCAGCAGCCACATTAGGAACAGGGGCAGCACCGGGGAGCTGTTTTTT. Residues: CASSHIRNRGSTGELFF.

This clonotype was detected only a few times. The chain employs TRBV29-1 and TRBJ2-3; a possible D gene is TRBD1 (5 bases). Trimming took 3 bases from V and 4 from J, leaving 14 bases between them. The CDR3 has 14 residues. Germline-derived CDR1 and CDR2 are SQVTM and ANQGSEA. CDR3 nucleotides: TGCAGCGTTGATAAAAGCAGGGATCCAGATACGCAGTATTTT. It encodes CSVDKSRDPDTQYF.

The count of this clonotype is one. One base away lies a much larger clone, so this may be a sequencing read error. The chain recombines TRBV6-6 with TRBJ1-2; D not resolved. Germline V gives CDR1 MNHNY, CDR2 SVGAGI (reference sequence). CDR3 length: 12 amino acids. CDR3 nucleotides: TGTGCCAGCAGTTACCAGCAGGAGGGCTGCACCTTC. Translated, it gives CASSYQQEGCTF.

The V and J genes are TRBV7-9 and TRBJ2-3; possibly TRBD1 for D (6 bases). Per germline, CDR1 SEHNR and CDR2 FQNEAQ (reference sequence). The CDR3 has 15 amino acids. V dropped 2 bases and J dropped 5 bases, with 14 bases sitting between them. The CDR3 protein is CASSLLRGMQDTQYF. In nucleotides, the CDR3 is TGTGCCAGCAGCTTACTTAGGGGGATGCAAGATACGCAGTATTTT.

In this sample, this clonotype turned up many times. The chain links TRBV11-2 to TRBJ1-1, with D unresolved. The CDR3 totals 11 residues. Deletions cut 5 bases from V and 2 bases from J, with 3 bases between. Germline V gene sequence: CDR1 SGHAT, CDR2 FQNNGV. The CDR3 coding sequence is TGTGCCAGCAGCCCAAACACTGAAGCTTTCTTT. It yields the protein CASSPNTEAFF.